The 26 T cell receptor beta chains below were found in one sample sequenced in a study of cytomegalovirus exposure and HLA in healthy donors. PCR used 60 Vbeta primers and 13 Jbeta primers. Some clones are missing from TCRdb's copy, which holds only in-frame ones; the method was immunoSEQ multiplex PCR. This sample's table reports some 150,000 clones. The sample comprised PBMCs. The receptor set was obtained from a young woman in good health and CMV-seronegative.

The V gene is TRBV10-3, the J gene TRBJ1-2; 8 bases align to TRBD1. V was pared by 4 bases and J by 6 bases, with 10 bases of the junction left unmatched. The CDR3 is 15 amino acids. Germline V gene sequence: CDR1 ENHRY, CDR2 SYGVKD. The CDR3: CAISGAWTGKNGYTF. CDR3 coding DNA: TGTGCCATCAGTGGGGCCTGGACAGGGAAGAATGGCTACACCTTC.

The chain uses TRBV9 and TRBJ2-7; TRBD2 matches at 13 bases. With V trimmed by 3 bases and J by 5 bases, 8 bases remained unmatched. The V gene's germline CDR1 is SGDLS and CDR2 YYNGEE. CDR3 length: 16 residues. CDR3 coding DNA: TGTGCCAGCAGCGGGGCAGGGACTAGCGGGACGGACGAGCAGTACTTC. It translates to CASSGAGTSGTDEQYF.

V and J are TRBV4-1 and TRBJ2-3, with D maybe TRBD1 (5 bases). There are 13 residues in the CDR3. V lost 1 base and J 9 bases, leaving 11 bases between the germline ends. Looked up from germline, CDR1 is MGHRA and CDR2 is YSYEKL. Written as DNA, the CDR3 is TGCGCCAGCAGCCAAGCTGACAGCACGACGCAGTATTTT. This gives the protein CASSQADSTTQYF.

The V and J genes are TRBV4-1 and TRBJ2-7; TRBD2 agrees at 8 bases. V lost 2 bases to trimming and J lost 6 bases; unmatched junction nucleotides: 12. CDR3 length: 16 amino acids. Germline CDR1 reads MGHRA; CDR2 reads YSYEKL. In DNA form, the CDR3 reads TGCGCCAGCAGCCAAACCCTAGCGGGTGCGGGATCCGAGCAGTACTTC. It translates to CASSQTLAGAGSEQYF.

The chain carries TRBV9 and TRBJ2-1, with D possibly TRBD2 on 5 matching bases. CDR1 and CDR2 from the germline V gene are SGDLS and YYNGEE. Trimming removed 5 bases at V and 11 bases at J, with 11 bases between. The CDR3 runs to 11 residues. The CDR3 is CASSDGIQQFF. Here the CDR3 DNA reads TGTGCCAGCAGTGACGGGATCCAGCAGTTCTTC. The variable domain in full, completed from reference TRBV9 and TRBJ2-1, reads DSGVTQTPKHLITATGQRVTLRCSPRSGDLSVYWYQQSLDQGLQFLIQYYNGEERAKGNILERFSAQQFPDLHSELNLSSLELGDSALYFCASSDGIQQFFGPGTRLTVL.

This sequence joins TRBV5-4 and TRBJ2-5; a weak D match, TRBD2 (6 bases). The CDR3 length is 13 residues. Per the germline V gene, CDR1 is SGHNT and CDR2 is YYREEE (reference sequence). Trimming shortened V by 3 bases and J by 2 bases, and 8 bases separated the two germline ends. CDR3 loop: CASSSREQETQYF. The CDR3 DNA reads TGTGCCAGCAGCTCTCGGGAGCAAGAGACCCAGTACTTC.

This chain links TRBV15 with TRBJ2-3, with a weak D call TRBD2 (6 bases). Germline-derived CDR1 and CDR2 are LNHNV and YYDKDF (reference sequence). V was pared by 0 bases and J by 6 bases, with 16 bases between. The CDR3 extends over 16 amino acids. The CDR3 region is CATSRDLSGGWDTQYF. The CDR3 nucleotides read TGTGCCACCAGCAGAGATCTTAGCGGAGGCTGGGATACGCAGTATTTT. The complete variable domain, with remaining parts taken from reference TRBV15 and TRBJ2-3, reads DAMVIQNPRYQVTQFGKPVTLSCSQTLNHNVMYWYQQKSSQAPKLLFHYYDKDFNNEADTPDNFQSRRPNTSFCFLDIRSPGLGDTAMYLCATSRDLSGGWDTQYFGPGTRLTVL.

The chain employs TRBV7-3 and TRBJ1-4; D possibly corresponds to TRBD1 (6 bases). CDR3 length: 17 amino acids. The germline V gene encodes CDR1 SGHTA and CDR2 FQGTGA. With 4 bases removed from V and 0 bases from J, the gap between germline ends came to 15 bases. The CDR3 nucleotides are TGTGCCAGCAGCTCACAGGGATTGGGGCCAACTAATGAAAAACTGTTTTTT. Amino acids: CASSSQGLGPTNEKLFF.

This chain joins TRBV18 and TRBJ2-2; 8 nucleotides line up with TRBD1. Germline CDR1 and CDR2: KGHSH and LQKENI. V dropped 6 bases and J dropped 3; count of bases not matched to a gene: 6. This CDR3 region has 15 residues. CDR3 nucleotide sequence: TGTGCCAGCTCGCTAGACAGGGGTTACACCGGGGAGCTGTTTTTT. Its translation is CASSLDRGYTGELFF.

The chain joins TRBV5-5 to TRBJ2-7; D not resolved. V was shortened by 4 bases and J by 4 bases, with 12 bases between the two germline ends. The CDR3 spans 13 residues. CDR1 is SGHKS and CDR2 is YYEKEE in the germline V gene (reference sequence). CDR3 nucleotides: TGTGCCAGCAGCCCCCGGGTTAAATACGAGCAGTACTTC. Protein sequence: CASSPRVKYEQYF. Based on the CDR3 plus reference TRBV5-5 and TRBJ2-7, the full variable domain is DAGVTQSPTHLIKTRGQQVTLRCSPISGHKSVSWYQQVLGQGPQFIFQYYEKEERGRGNFPDRFSARQFPNYSSELNVNALLLGDSALYLCASSPRVKYEQYFGPGTRLTVT.

V and J are TRBV5-4 and TRBJ1-2, with TRBD1 as a possible D gene (6 bases). Germline loops: CDR1 SGHNT, CDR2 YYREEE (reference sequence). The CDR3 covers 15 residues. Trimming stripped 1 base from V and 4 bases from J, with 14 bases between. For the CDR3, the DNA is TGTGCCAGCAGCTTGAGAGGGACAAACCGCTATGGCTACACCTTC. Protein product: CASSLRGTNRYGYTF.

The CDR3 is CASSMTSGETDTQYF. Here the CDR3 DNA reads TGTGCCAGTAGTATGACTAGCGGGGAGACAGATACGCAGTATTTT. The gene calls are TRBV19 and TRBJ2-3, with 11 bases aligning to TRBD2. V was pared by 3 bases and J by 3 bases, with 2 bases of the junction left unmatched. The CDR3 has 15 amino acids. CDR1 LNHDA and CDR2 SQIVND come from the germline V gene (reference sequence). Full variable domain (rest looked up from reference TRBV19 and TRBJ2-3): DGGITQSPKYLFRKEGQNVTLSCEQNLNHDAMYWYRQDPGQGLRLIYYSQIVNDFQKGDIAEGYSVSREKKESFPLTVTSAQKNPTAFYLCASSMTSGETDTQYFGPGTRLTVL.

This chain connects TRBV6-1 to TRBJ1-3; no reliable D call. This CDR3 is built from 12 residues. Germline CDR1 reads MNHNS; CDR2 reads SASEGT. V shed 2 bases and J shed 7 bases, with 6 bases lying between them. As DNA, the CDR3 is TGTGCCAGCAGTGAAACGGTTAACACCATATATTTT. This translates into CASSETVNTIYF.

The chain recombines TRBV30 with TRBJ1-5; no clear D gene. Germline values: CDR1 GTSNPN, CDR2 SVGIG (reference sequence). There are 14 residues in the CDR3. With 2 bases removed from V and 0 bases from J, the gap between germline ends came to 8 bases. This CDR3 is CAWSTVNSNQPQHF. The CDR3 region has the DNA TGTGCCTGGAGTACAGTTAATAGCAATCAGCCCCAGCATTTT.

The chain carries TRBV5-1 and TRBJ1-2; D gene ambiguous. This CDR3 comprises 12 residues. Germline assignment: CDR1 SGHRS and CDR2 YFSETQ. V lost 3 bases, J lost 4 bases, and 7 bases lay in between. CDR3 protein: CASSSDTYGYTF. In DNA form, the CDR3 reads TGCGCCAGCAGCTCCGACACCTATGGCTACACCTTC.

The chain is built from TRBV5-6 and TRBJ2-1; possible D gene TRBD1, 5 bases. The germline gives CDR1 SGHDT, CDR2 YYEEEE. The length of the CDR3 is 12 residues. Trimming removed 4 bases from V and 6 bases from J, with 8 bases in between. The CDR3 DNA is TGTGCCAGCAGCCTGGGGCTCAATGAGCAGTTCTTC. This sequence encodes CASSLGLNEQFF.

The gene calls are TRBV28 and TRBJ1-1; no reliable D call. Germline V gene sequence: CDR1 MDHEN, CDR2 SYDVKM. The CDR3 covers 14 residues. Trimming stripped 3 bases from V and 4 bases from J, with 12 bases between. The CDR3 sequence is CASSLEGFGTEAFF. The DNA for the CDR3 is TGTGCCAGCAGTTTGGAGGGTTTTGGCACTGAAGCTTTCTTT.

The chain carries TRBV4-1 and TRBJ2-7, with D perhaps TRBD2 (5 bases). Trimming left V 4 bases short and J 4 bases short, with 11 bases between. CDR1 is MGHRA, CDR2 YSYEKL, per germline. This CDR3 has 13 residues. The CDR3 loop reads CASSPQEGYEQYF. The CDR3 DNA reads as TGCGCCAGCAGCCCGCAAGAGGGTTACGAGCAGTACTTC.

The chain uses TRBV30 and TRBJ2-3; the D is unclear. Germline CDR1 GTSNPN, CDR2 SVGIG (reference sequence). This CDR3 has 13 residues. Deletions cut 5 bases from V and 5 bases from J, with 14 bases between. CDR3 in DNA: TGTGCCTGGGATAGCATAACACGAGATACGCAGTATTTT. Its protein is CAWDSITRDTQYF.

The chain links TRBV27 to TRBJ1-2; D perhaps matches TRBD1 (5 bases). This CDR3 comprises 12 residues. V dropped 9 bases and J dropped 5 bases, with 13 bases sitting between them. The V gene's germline CDR1 is MNHEY and CDR2 SMNVEV (reference sequence). DNA for the CDR3: TGTGCCAGTAAGGGACTGACATATGGCTACACCTTC. Encoded protein: CASKGLTYGYTF.

The chain has TRBV15 and TRBJ1-4; TRBD1 agrees at 8 bases. CDR3 length: 16 amino acids. The germline CDR1 and CDR2 sequences are LNHNV and YYDKDF (reference sequence). V lost 1 base, J lost 8 bases, and 9 bases stayed unmatched. CDR3: CATSRAHLGQGEKLFF. CDR3 DNA: TGTGCCACCAGCAGAGCTCATTTAGGACAGGGCGAAAAACTGTTTTTT.

The chain has TRBV5-4 and TRBJ2-7; 10 bases fit TRBD1. In germline, CDR1 is SGHNT, CDR2 YYREEE (reference sequence). With 0 bases clipped from V and 5 bases from J, the junction kept 11 bases outside the gene matches. The CDR3 extends over 17 amino acids. The CDR3 region is CASSLALLGQGLDEQYF. CDR3 DNA: TGTGCCAGCAGCTTGGCCCTCCTGGGACAGGGGTTGGACGAGCAGTACTTC.

This rearrangement joins TRBV12-5 to TRBJ2-6, with D tentatively TRBD2 (5 bases). Trimming took off 7 bases at V and 12 bases at J, with 13 bases between the two ends. This CDR3 is built from 12 residues. The germline gives CDR1 LGHNT, CDR2 FRNRAP. CDR3 in amino acids: CASEGGSGVLTF. The CDR3 DNA reads TGTGCTAGTGAGGGCGGGTCAGGCGTCCTGACTTTC.

The CDR3 loop is CASSAGTGMVDEQFF. CDR3 DNA: TGTGCCAGCAGTGCCGGGACAGGGATGGTAGATGAGCAGTTCTTC. The chain employs TRBV6-5 and TRBJ2-1; 9 bases agree with TRBD1. The CDR3 runs 15 residues. J gave up 8 bases and V 5 bases, and 10 bases lay outside the gene matches. Looked up from germline, CDR1 is MNHEY and CDR2 is SVGAGI.

J is TRBJ2-2 and V is TRBV12-5; D is perhaps TRBD2 (5 bases). V dropped 0 bases and J dropped 6 bases, with 14 bases sitting between them. Germline values: CDR1 LGHNT, CDR2 FRNRAP. The CDR3 is 16 amino acids. The chain's CDR3 is CASGLVLDLLSGELFF. As DNA, the CDR3 is TGTGCTAGTGGTTTGGTACTAGATCTTTTGTCCGGGGAGCTGTTTTTT.

The rearrangement links TRBV7-2 to TRBJ2-3, with 9 bases that match TRBD2. The CDR3 is 15 residues long. V lost 3 bases and J lost 3; bases outside the gene matches: 4. Germline V gene sequence: CDR1 SGHTA, CDR2 FQGNSA. The DNA of the CDR3 is TGTGCCAGCAGCTTGGGAGCGGGAGGTACAGATACGCAGTATTTT. It is translated as CASSLGAGGTDTQYF.